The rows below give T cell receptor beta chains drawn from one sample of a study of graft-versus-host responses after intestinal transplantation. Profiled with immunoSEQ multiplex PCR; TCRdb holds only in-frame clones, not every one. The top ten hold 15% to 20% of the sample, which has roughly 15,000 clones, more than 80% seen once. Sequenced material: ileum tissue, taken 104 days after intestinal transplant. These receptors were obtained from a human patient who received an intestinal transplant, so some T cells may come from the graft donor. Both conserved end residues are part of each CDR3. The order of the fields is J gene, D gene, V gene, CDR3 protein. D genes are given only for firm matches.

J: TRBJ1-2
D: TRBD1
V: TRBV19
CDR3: CASSPWTGPYGYTF

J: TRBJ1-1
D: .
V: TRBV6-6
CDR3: CASRHGKNTEAFF

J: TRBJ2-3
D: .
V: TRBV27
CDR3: CASSFSGGGPTDTQYF

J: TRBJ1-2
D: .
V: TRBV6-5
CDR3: CASSSDGRYGYTF

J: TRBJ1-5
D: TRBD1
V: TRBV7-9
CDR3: CASSIGQGSQPQHF

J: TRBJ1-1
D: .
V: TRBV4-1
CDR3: CASSQGGAYTEAFF

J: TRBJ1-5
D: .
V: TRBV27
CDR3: CASSLSYGLGPQHF

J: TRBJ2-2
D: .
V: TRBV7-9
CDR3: CASSFAGNTGELFF

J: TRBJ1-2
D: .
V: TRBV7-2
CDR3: CASSLVAAGGRYGYTF

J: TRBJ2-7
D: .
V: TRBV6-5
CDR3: CASSEYGYEQYF

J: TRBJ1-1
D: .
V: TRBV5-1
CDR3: CASSLVGIGAQGTEAFF

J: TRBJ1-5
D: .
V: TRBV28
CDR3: CASSPQPNNQPQHF

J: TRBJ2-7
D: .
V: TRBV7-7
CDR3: CASSLCKDTSYEQYF

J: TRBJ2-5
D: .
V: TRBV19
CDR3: CASSTPGLTETQYF

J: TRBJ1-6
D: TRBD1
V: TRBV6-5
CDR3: CASSPTTGRRSPLHF

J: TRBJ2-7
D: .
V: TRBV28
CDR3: CASSLTPSGLEQYF

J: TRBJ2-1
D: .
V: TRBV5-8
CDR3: CASSSQAGSYNEQFF

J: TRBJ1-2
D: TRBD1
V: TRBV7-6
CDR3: CASSLGQGGYGYTF

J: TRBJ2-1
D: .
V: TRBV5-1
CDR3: CASSLGGSYNEQFF

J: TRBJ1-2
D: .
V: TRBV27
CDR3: CASSSRAGGAGGYTF

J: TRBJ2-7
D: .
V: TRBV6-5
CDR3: CASSRRTQTISEQYF

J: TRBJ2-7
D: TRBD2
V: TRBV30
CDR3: CAGTSSGTSYEQYF

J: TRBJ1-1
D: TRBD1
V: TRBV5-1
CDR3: CASSEGTVFNTEAFF

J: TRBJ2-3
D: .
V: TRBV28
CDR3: CASSFWRGTDTQYF

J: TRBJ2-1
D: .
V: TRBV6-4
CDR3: CASSWDAGEGLNEQFF

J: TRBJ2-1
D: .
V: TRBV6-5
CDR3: CASSYMRGNEQFF

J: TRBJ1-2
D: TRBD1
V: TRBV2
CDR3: CASTKEGAGGYTF

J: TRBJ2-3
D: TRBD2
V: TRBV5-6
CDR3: CASRGLAGGRTDTQYF

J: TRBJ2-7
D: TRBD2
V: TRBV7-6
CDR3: CASSLAGWGLAGPTPYYEQYF

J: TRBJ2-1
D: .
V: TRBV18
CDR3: CASSPNSGINSYNEQFF

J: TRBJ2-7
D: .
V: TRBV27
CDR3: CASSSGAATYEQYF

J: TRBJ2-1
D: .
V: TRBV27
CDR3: CASSGLGAEQFF

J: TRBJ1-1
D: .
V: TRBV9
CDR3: CASSVGVLPARGAEAFF

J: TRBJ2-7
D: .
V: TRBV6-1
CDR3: CASSPSSSYEQYF

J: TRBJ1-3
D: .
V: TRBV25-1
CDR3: CASSALQDVRSGNTIYF

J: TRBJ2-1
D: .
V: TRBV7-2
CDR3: CASSAHGEQFF

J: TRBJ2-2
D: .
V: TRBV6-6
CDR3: CASSYSRRSTGELFF

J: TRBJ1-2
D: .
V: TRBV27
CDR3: CASSPNDGYTF

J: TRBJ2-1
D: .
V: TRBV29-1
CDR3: CSVEDMADRDSGVYNEQFF

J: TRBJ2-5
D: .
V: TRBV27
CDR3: CAGSFLGAREQYF

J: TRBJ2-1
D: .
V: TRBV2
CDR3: CASRGGGSSYNEQFF

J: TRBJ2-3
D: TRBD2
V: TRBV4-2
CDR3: CASSQDSSGRSSTDTQYF

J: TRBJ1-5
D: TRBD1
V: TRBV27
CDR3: CASSSRTGYFNQPQHF

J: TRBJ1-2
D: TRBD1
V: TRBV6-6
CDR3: CASSYSIGGAYGYTF